This passage covers 23 T cell receptor beta chains from one sample sequenced in a study of blood T cell repertoires in COVID-19. Clones were sequenced by immunoSEQ multiplex PCR, and TCRdb holds only the in-frame ones, with some missing. The sample consists of about 63,000 clones, 80% to 90% of them appearing once. The sample was peripheral blood. These receptors originate from a human donor in a cohort sampled during active COVID-19.

The CDR3 coding sequence is TGTGCCAGCAGCCCGGGACTAGCGGGAGTTTCCACCGGGGAGCTGTTTTTT. This translates into CASSPGLAGVSTGELFF. The chain couples TRBV5-4 to TRBJ2-2; 14 positions agree with TRBD2. The germline V gene has CDR1 SGHNT and CDR2 YYREEE (reference sequence). This CDR3 has 17 amino acids. With V trimmed by 4 bases and J by 4 bases, 6 bases remained unmatched.

This clone has a handful of counts. The V call is TRBV18, the J call TRBJ2-4, with D perhaps TRBD2 (5 bases). The CDR3 has 15 residues. Germline CDR1 is KGHSH and CDR2 is LQKENI. The germline V and J ends were trimmed by 3 bases and 2 bases, with 11 bases remaining between them. CDR3 bases: TGTGCCAGCTCACCTCTCCGGGATTCCAAAAACATTCAGTACTTC. Translating it yields CASSPLRDSKNIQYF.

The chain uses TRBV7-2 and TRBJ2-1; 11 bases agree with TRBD2. The V gene end was trimmed by 0 bases and the J gene end by 7 bases; junction bases not matched to a gene: 2. From germline, CDR1 is SGHTA and CDR2 FQGNSA. This CDR3 spans 15 amino acids. CDR3 nucleotide sequence: TGTGCCAGCAGCTTAGCTCGGACTAGCGGGAATGAGCAGTTCTTC. Translation gives CASSLARTSGNEQFF.

The sample holds a few counts of this clone. The gene calls are TRBV15 and TRBJ1-5, with 7 bases aligning to TRBD1. V lost 3 bases and J lost 2; bases outside the gene matches: 4. This CDR3 comprises 15 residues. Germline V CDR1 and CDR2: LNHNV, YYDKDF (reference sequence). CDR3 sequence reads: CATSRGGQRNQPQHF. The CDR3 nucleotides are TGTGCCACCAGCAGGGGGGGACAGCGCAATCAGCCCCAGCATTTT.

The chain carries TRBV7-9 and TRBJ2-1; D is possibly TRBD2 (6 bases). Trimming cost V 2 bases and J 8 bases, with 10 bases left between them. The germline gives CDR1 SEHNR, CDR2 FQNEAQ (reference sequence). This CDR3 has 13 residues. CDR3 amino acids: CASSLIAGYEQFF. CDR3 DNA sequence: TGTGCCAGCAGCTTAATCGCGGGATATGAGCAGTTCTTC. Looking up the rest from reference TRBV7-9 and TRBJ2-1 gives the full variable domain: DTGVSQNPRHKITKRGQNVTFRCDPISEHNRLYWYRQTLGQGPEFLTYFQNEAQLEKSRLLSDRFSAERPKGSFSTLEIQRTEQGDSAMYLCASSLIAGYEQFFGPGTRLTVL.

V is TRBV27 and J is TRBJ2-7; 7 nucleotides agree with TRBD2. The CDR3 is made up of 16 amino acids. Germline trimming cut 5 bases from V and 3 bases from J; bases unmatched to any gene: 13. Germline CDR1 is MNHEY and CDR2 is SMNVEV (reference sequence). In DNA, the CDR3 is TGTGCCAGCAGTCCACTGGGGGGGAGGAGGGTCTACGAGCAGTACTTC. Translation gives CASSPLGGRRVYEQYF.

This chain connects TRBV7-8 to TRBJ2-1, with D unresolved. The V and J ends lost 1 base and 0 bases respectively, with 4 bases between them. Germline-derived CDR1 and CDR2 are SGHVS and FQNEAQ. The CDR3 runs to 14 residues. DNA of the CDR3: TGTGCCAGCAGCTTAGTAAACTCCTACAATGAGCAGTTCTTC. Residues: CASSLVNSYNEQFF.

This chain links TRBV5-5 with TRBJ1-3; TRBD1 might be the D (6 bases). Germline CDR1 and CDR2: SGHKS and YYEKEE (reference sequence). The CDR3 loop spans 16 amino acids. Trimming stripped 4 bases from V and 2 bases from J, with 16 bases between. The CDR3 DNA reads TGTGCCAGCAGCGTAGCTTCCGGACAGACTGGAAACACCATATATTTT. Its protein product is CASSVASGQTGNTIYF.

This chain connects TRBV6-5 to TRBJ1-1; unclear D gene. The CDR3 has 13 amino acids. The V gene lost 5 bases and the J gene lost 5 bases, with 12 bases spanning the gap. Germline values: CDR1 MNHEY, CDR2 SVGAGI. The CDR3 coding sequence is TGTGCCAGCAGTCCGTCGGTTTGGACTGAAGCTTTCTTT. This translates into CASSPSVWTEAFF.

In its sample, this clone was seen once. The chain has TRBV6-5 and TRBJ2-7, with a tentative D call TRBD2 (6 bases). The germline V gene has CDR1 MNHEY and CDR2 SVGAGI. This CDR3 has 16 amino acids. Trimming cost V 0 bases and J 2 bases, with 14 bases left between them. CDR3 loop: CASSYSRRAAAYEQYF. CDR3 sequence (DNA): TGTGCCAGCAGTTACTCGAGGAGGGCGGCCGCCTACGAGCAGTACTTC.

V is TRBV4-3 and J is TRBJ2-7, with D uncertain. The CDR3 is 13 residues long. Germline V gives CDR1 LGHNA, CDR2 YSLEER. Trimming shortened V by 0 bases and J by 4 bases, and 7 bases separated the two germline ends. CDR3 residues: CASSQDRRYEQYF. CDR3 in DNA: TGCGCCAGCAGCCAAGATCGGCGGTACGAGCAGTACTTC.

V usage is TRBV7-6 and J usage is TRBJ2-7; no firm D call. Germline V gene lookup returns CDR1 SGHVS and CDR2 FNYEAQ. Between the trimmed V and J ends, which lost 1 base and 3 bases, there was a span of 7 bases. CDR3 length: 13 amino acids. The CDR3 loop is CASSLGQDYEQYF. In nucleotides, the CDR3 is TGTGCCAGCAGCTTAGGGCAGGACTACGAGCAGTACTTC.

The rearrangement links TRBV12-3 or TRBV12-4 to TRBJ1-5, with D unresolved. V lost 5 bases and J lost 8, with 13 bases in between. CDR3 length equals 13 residues. The CDR3 here is CASSPLNQEPQHF. CDR3 DNA sequence: TGTGCCAGCAGTCCACTGAATCAGGAGCCCCAGCATTTT.

The table lists this clone with a few counts. This chain links TRBV11-2 with TRBJ1-6, with a tentative D call TRBD1 (5 bases). The germline V gene has CDR1 SGHAT and CDR2 FQNNGV. CDR3 length: 14 amino acids. V was cut by 5 bases and J by 5 bases, with 10 bases left in between. CDR3 residues: CASSRQTHNSPLHF. In DNA, the CDR3 is TGTGCCAGCAGCAGACAGACCCATAATTCACCCCTCCACTTT.

The J gene is TRBJ2-7, the V gene TRBV25-1; D not certain. The CDR3 spans 14 residues. Germline CDR1 reads MGHDK; CDR2 reads SYGVNS. V lost 5 bases and J 4 bases, leaving 15 bases between the germline ends. The CDR3 is CASSTQTYGYEQYF. CDR3 DNA sequence: TGTGCCAGCAGTACCCAAACATACGGGTACGAGCAGTACTTC.

The chain links TRBV7-3 to TRBJ2-1, with a tentative D call TRBD1 (6 bases). The CDR3 runs 15 residues. Trimming stripped 0 bases from V and 9 bases from J, with 15 bases between. CDR1 and CDR2 (germline): SGHTA, FQGTGA. Here the CDR3 reads CASSLTPRRGSEQFF. CDR3 sequence (DNA): TGTGCCAGCAGCTTAACCCCTCGCAGGGGTAGTGAGCAGTTCTTC. Based on the CDR3 plus reference TRBV7-3 and TRBJ2-1, the full variable domain is GAGVSQTPSNKVTEKGKYVELRCDPISGHTALYWYRQSLGQGPEFLIYFQGTGAADDSGLPNDRFFAVRPEGSVSTLKIQRTERGDSAVYLCASSLTPRRGSEQFFGPGTRLTVL.

V gene TRBV19 combines with J gene TRBJ2-4; D is possibly TRBD1 (6 bases). The germline V and J ends were trimmed by 2 bases and 0 bases, with 11 bases remaining between them. This CDR3 region has 16 residues. The germline V gene encodes CDR1 LNHDA and CDR2 SQIVND (reference sequence). The DNA of the CDR3 is TGTGCCAGTAGTATACAAACAGGGCTAGCCAAAAACATTCAGTACTTC. Its protein is CASSIQTGLAKNIQYF. Filled out from reference TRBV19 and TRBJ2-4, the complete variable domain reads DGGITQSPKYLFRKEGQNVTLSCEQNLNHDAMYWYRQDPGQGLRLIYYSQIVNDFQKGDIAEGYSVSREKKESFPLTVTSAQKNPTAFYLCASSIQTGLAKNIQYFGAGTRLSVL.

The rearrangement uses TRBV7-9 and TRBJ2-2; 8 bases match TRBD2. Germline trimming cut 7 bases from V and 4 bases from J; bases unmatched to any gene: 17. Germline assignment: CDR1 SEHNR and CDR2 FQNEAQ (reference sequence). There are 18 residues in the CDR3. In nucleotides, the CDR3 is TGTGCCAGCACCAGGGCCAGCGGGGGACCTTCGGGCACCGGGGAGCTGTTTTTT. The encoded protein is CASTRASGGPSGTGELFF.

J is TRBJ1-2 and V is TRBV2, with D possibly being TRBD1 (5 bases). Deletions cut 4 bases from V and 5 bases from J, with 11 bases between. This CDR3 has 13 amino acids. Looked up from germline, CDR1 is SNHLY and CDR2 is FYNNEI. CDR3 in amino acids: CASSGNQGYGYTF. As DNA, the CDR3 is TGTGCCAGCAGTGGAAACCAGGGTTATGGCTACACCTTC. Full variable domain (outside the CDR3, taken from reference TRBV2 and TRBJ1-2): EPEVTQTPSHQVTQMGQEVILRCVPISNHLYFYWYRQILGQKVEFLVSFYNNEISEKSEIFDDQFSVERPDGSNFTLKIRSTKLEDSAMYFCASSGNQGYGYTFGSGTRLTVV.

The rearrangement links TRBV10-3 to TRBJ2-3, with D possibly matching TRBD2 (6 bases). The CDR3 has 13 amino acids. With 6 bases removed from V and 2 bases from J, the gap between germline ends came to 9 bases. Germline V gives CDR1 ENHRY, CDR2 SYGVKD. The CDR3 sequence is CAISSGVTDTQYF. The CDR3 DNA is TGTGCCATCAGCTCGGGGGTCACAGATACGCAGTATTTT.

The J gene is TRBJ2-3, the V gene TRBV11-2; no firm D call. The V end was cut by 4 bases, the J end by 7 bases, with 9 bases between. Germline CDR1 reads SGHAT; CDR2 reads FQNNGV. The length of the CDR3 is 12 residues. CDR3: CASSSRGYTQYF. CDR3 nucleotides: TGTGCCAGCAGCTCGCGCGGATATACGCAGTATTTT.

The chain's CDR3 is CASSLVSGVGAEAFF. The CDR3 coding sequence is TGTGCCAGCAGCTTGGTTTCCGGGGTGGGCGCTGAAGCTTTCTTT. The rearrangement links TRBV5-5 to TRBJ1-1, with D uncertain. The CDR3 contains 15 residues. Germline loops: CDR1 SGHKS, CDR2 YYEKEE (reference sequence). Deletions cut 0 bases from V and 6 bases from J, with 15 bases between.

This clone was seen a single time. For the CDR3, the DNA is TGTGCCAGCAGTGAATGGAGAACTAGCGGGAGTGGGGAGACCCAGTACTTC. Its protein product is CASSEWRTSGSGETQYF. V gene TRBV25-1 combines with J gene TRBJ2-5, with 11 bases fitting TRBD2. Germline V gene sequence: CDR1 MGHDK, CDR2 SYGVNS. The CDR3 length is 17 residues. V shed 1 base, J shed 5 bases, and the junction held 9 bases outside the gene matches.